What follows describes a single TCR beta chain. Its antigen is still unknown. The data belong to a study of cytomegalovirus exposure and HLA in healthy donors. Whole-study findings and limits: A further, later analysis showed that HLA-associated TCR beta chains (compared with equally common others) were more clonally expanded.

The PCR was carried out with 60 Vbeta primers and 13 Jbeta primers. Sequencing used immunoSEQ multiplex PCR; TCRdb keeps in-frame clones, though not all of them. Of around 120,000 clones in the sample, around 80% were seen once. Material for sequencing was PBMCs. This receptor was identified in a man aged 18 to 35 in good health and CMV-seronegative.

CDR3 DNA sequence: TGTGCCAGCAGCGTAGTAGTCGCGGGAAAGAATGAGCAGTTCTTC. Protein: CASSVVVAGKNEQFF. This chain uses TRBV9 with TRBJ2-1, with a tentative D call TRBD2 (6 bases). The CDR3 is made up of 15 amino acids. Per the germline V gene, CDR1 is SGDLS and CDR2 is YYNGEE. V lost 0 bases and J lost 7, with 14 bases in between.